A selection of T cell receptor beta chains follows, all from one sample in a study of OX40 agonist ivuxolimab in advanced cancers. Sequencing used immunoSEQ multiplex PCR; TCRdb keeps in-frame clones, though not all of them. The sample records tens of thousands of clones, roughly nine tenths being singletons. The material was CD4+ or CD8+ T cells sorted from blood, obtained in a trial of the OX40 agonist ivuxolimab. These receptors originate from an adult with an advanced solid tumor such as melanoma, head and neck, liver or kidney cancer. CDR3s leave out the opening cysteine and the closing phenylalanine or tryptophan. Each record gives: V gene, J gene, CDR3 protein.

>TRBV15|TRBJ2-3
ATSPEGVASDTQY
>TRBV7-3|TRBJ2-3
ASSEGQSLFTDTQY
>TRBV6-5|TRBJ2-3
ASSYVGGTDTQY
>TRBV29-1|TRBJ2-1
SVEGVLPYYNEQF
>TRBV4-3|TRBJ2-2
ASSQNRDTYTGELF
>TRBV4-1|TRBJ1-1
ASGQSGQGAWNTEAF
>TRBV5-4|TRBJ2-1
ASSPASTNEQF
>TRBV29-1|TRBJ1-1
SVVANTEAF
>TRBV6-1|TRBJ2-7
ASSAGRSYEQY
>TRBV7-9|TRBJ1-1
ASTSPVGGRTEAF
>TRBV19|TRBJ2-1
ASSTTGTGNKQF
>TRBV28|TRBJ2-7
ASSSAVTVYEQY
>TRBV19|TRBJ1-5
ASTPGGDYQPQH
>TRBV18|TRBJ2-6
ASSEAGTGLSGANVLT
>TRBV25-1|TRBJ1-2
ASWSGVYGYT
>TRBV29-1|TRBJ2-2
SVERINTGELF
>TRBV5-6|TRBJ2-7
ASSLAVDRAYEQY
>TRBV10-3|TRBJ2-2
AAEDRGMNTGELF
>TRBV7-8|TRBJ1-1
ASSLPTSTKTANTEAF
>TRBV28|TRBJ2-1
ASTSPGTGHHNEQF
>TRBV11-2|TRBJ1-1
ASSLGQGFEAF
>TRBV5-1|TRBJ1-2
ASSIGGGADGYT
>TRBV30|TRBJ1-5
AWSEGFLQPQH
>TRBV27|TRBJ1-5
ASSLFAGVNSNQPQH
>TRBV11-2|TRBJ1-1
ASSSLVGAVTEAF
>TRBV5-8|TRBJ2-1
ASSLEGASLLGEQF
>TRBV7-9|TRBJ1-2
ASSPPFSGQIYGYT
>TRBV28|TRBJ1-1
ASRIMTGGNTEAF
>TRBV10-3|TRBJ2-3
AIRTGPSTDTQY
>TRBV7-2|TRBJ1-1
ASSLGFTEAF
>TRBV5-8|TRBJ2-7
ASSLALFGGYEQY
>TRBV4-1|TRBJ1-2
ASSQDSQGGNYGYT
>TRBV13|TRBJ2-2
ASSSGLANTGELF
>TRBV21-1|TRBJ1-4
ASSKAGTNEKLF
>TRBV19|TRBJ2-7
ASSITSGYEQY
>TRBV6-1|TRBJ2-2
ASSGDREELF
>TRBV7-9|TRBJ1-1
ASTPGGSQAF
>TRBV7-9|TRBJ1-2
ASSLVGVENYGYT
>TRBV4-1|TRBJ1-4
ASSLTGDNEKLF
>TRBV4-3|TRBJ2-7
ASSPTLDRGKSEEQY
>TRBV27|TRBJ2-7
ASPRSEQY
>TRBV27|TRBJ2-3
ASSLSLSSGGVTDTQY
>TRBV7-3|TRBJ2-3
ASSRGGGTDTQY
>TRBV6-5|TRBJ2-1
ASSYLGAGGEQF
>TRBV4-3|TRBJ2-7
ASSLTGTGGYEQY
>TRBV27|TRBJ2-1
ASSVSGVNEQF
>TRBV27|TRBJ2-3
ASSYRDRALDTQY
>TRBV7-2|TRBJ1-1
ASSLRLSGDEAF
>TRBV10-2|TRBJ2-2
ASSELAGNTGELF
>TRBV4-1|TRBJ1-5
ASSQVGANQPQH
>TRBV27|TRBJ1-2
ASSQAYVGNGYT
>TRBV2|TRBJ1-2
ASLGQEGFFNYGYT
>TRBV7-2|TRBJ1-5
ASSNPGQGSWQPQH
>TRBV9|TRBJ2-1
ASSPLGTEQF
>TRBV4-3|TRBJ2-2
ASSQERELPPNDGELF